This T cell receptor (beta chain) was sequenced for a study of shared clonotypes between healthy human individuals. Some clones are missing from TCRdb's copy, which holds only in-frame ones; the method was immunoSEQ multiplex PCR. The sample carries about 2.4 million clones, 93% recorded once. The germline V gene has CDR1 SEHNR and CDR2 FQNEAQ (reference sequence). This CDR3 spans 14 amino acids. J was trimmed by 7 bases and V by 5 bases; bases with no gene match: 9. Sequenced: naive CD4+ T cells from PBMCs. Subset reported: CD45RA+ positively selected. V is TRBV7-9 and J is TRBJ1-1; 8 bases agree with TRBD1. This sequence originates from a man aged 18-30 years in good health. Some clones in this sample may be carry-over from other donors' samples. The CDR3 protein is CASSSQGGQGEAFF. The CDR3 bases are TGTGCCAGCAGCAGCCAGGGTGGACAGGGTGAAGCTTTCTTT. The complete variable domain, with remaining parts taken from reference TRBV7-9 and TRBJ1-1, reads DTGVSQNPRHKITKRGQNVTFRCDPISEHNRLYWYRQTLGQGPEFLTYFQNEAQLEKSRLLSDRFSAERPKGSFSTLEIQRTEQGDSAMYLCASSSQGGQGEAFFGQGTRLTVV.